These 6 T cell receptor beta chains originate from one sample sequenced in a study of blood T cell repertoires in COVID-19. The table came from immunoSEQ multiplex PCR; TCRdb's copy has only in-frame clones and leaves some out. The sample has around 150,000 clones, around nine tenths seen once; the top ten hold roughly 4%. Sequenced: peripheral blood. These receptors all come from a woman in her thirties or forties with acute or convalescent COVID-19.

Concerning this clone: The same CDR3 arises from other DNA sequences in this sample as well. J is TRBJ1-1 and V is TRBV18; no clear D. The CDR3 is made up of 12 amino acids. Trimming took off 4 bases at V and 3 bases at J, with 6 bases between the two ends. Germline loops: CDR1 KGHSH, CDR2 LQKENI. CDR3 amino acids: CASSLLDTEAFF. CDR3 coding DNA: TGTGCCAGCTCACTCCTCGACACTGAAGCTTTCTTT.

The CDR3 coding sequence is TGTGCCAGCAGCTTATCCCCGGACTCCCATACGCAGTATTTT. Translated, it gives CASSLSPDSHTQYF. The chain carries TRBV7-2 and TRBJ2-3; maybe TRBD2 (5 bases). The ends were cut back, 2 bases at V and 7 bases at J, with 13 bases in the middle. In germline, CDR1 is SGHTA, CDR2 FQGNSA. The CDR3 totals 14 residues. The complete variable domain, with remaining parts taken from reference TRBV7-2 and TRBJ2-3, reads GAGVSQSPSNKVTEKGKDVELRCDPISGHTALYWYRQSLGQGLEFLIYFQGNSAPDKSGLPSDRFSAERTGGSVSTLTIQRTQQEDSAVYLCASSLSPDSHTQYFGPGTRLTVL.

This rearrangement joins TRBV4-1 to TRBJ2-3, with 11 bases fitting TRBD2. Trimming removed 0 bases from V and 4 bases from J; junction bases left unmatched: 18. CDR3 size: 21 residues. Per the germline V gene, CDR1 is MGHRA and CDR2 is YSYEKL. The CDR3, as DNA: TGCGCCAGCAGCCAAGATAGCCGGGTGTTAGCGGGAGGGTACGCCCCAGATACGCAGTATTTT. Residues: CASSQDSRVLAGGYAPDTQYF.

This chain joins TRBV12-5 and TRBJ1-3; the D gene is possibly TRBD1 (6 bases). CDR1 is LGHNT and CDR2 is FRNRAP in the germline V gene. Trimming left V 2 bases short and J 0 bases short, with 20 bases between. This CDR3 is 19 amino acids long. For the CDR3, the DNA is TGTGCTAGTGGTTTGTCACGGGGCCTCCTAGGGGGCTCTGGAAACACCATATATTTT. Its protein is CASGLSRGLLGGSGNTIYF.

The chain uses TRBV9 and TRBJ2-5; 13 nucleotides agree with TRBD2. The CDR3 spans 16 residues. Germline CDR1 reads SGDLS; CDR2 reads YYNGEE. J lost 5 bases, V lost 3 bases, and 7 bases had no gene match. CDR3 protein: CASSGGTSGVQETQYF. The DNA of the CDR3 is TGTGCCAGCAGCGGGGGGACTAGCGGGGTCCAGGAGACCCAGTACTTC.

The V call is TRBV5-4, the J call TRBJ1-2; 7 nucleotides match TRBD1. Trimming cost V 4 bases and J 2 bases; bases outside gene matches: 17. The CDR3 contains 18 residues. The germline gives CDR1 SGHNT, CDR2 YYREEE (reference sequence). CDR3: CASSPGGYRGPLNYGYTF. In nucleotides, the CDR3 is TGTGCCAGCAGCCCGGGAGGGTACAGGGGCCCTTTGAACTATGGCTACACCTTC.